These 14 T cell receptor beta chains came from one sample sequenced in a study of blood T cell repertoires in COVID-19. The protocol was immunoSEQ multiplex PCR, while the TCRdb copy is restricted to in-frame clones and leaves out a portion. The table lists 130,000 or so clones, less than 85% of them singletons, with approximately 12% in the top ten. The sequenced material came from peripheral blood. Receptor source: a woman in her fifties or sixties with acute or convalescent COVID-19.

V usage is TRBV12-3 or TRBV12-4 and J usage is TRBJ1-1; D unresolved. This CDR3 has 12 amino acids. Trimming took off 9 bases at V and 11 bases at J, with 19 bases between the two ends. The chain's CDR3 is CASWTDIGGAFF. DNA of the CDR3: TGTGCCAGTTGGACGGATATAGGAGGGGCTTTCTTT.

The rearrangement uses TRBV11-2 and TRBJ1-1; 8 bases fit TRBD1. CDR1 and CDR2 (germline): SGHAT, FQNNGV. CDR3 length equals 14 residues. Trimming removed 5 bases from V and 4 bases from J; junction bases left unmatched: 6. The CDR3 coding sequence is TGTGCCAGCAGCCCTGGACAGGGCCTCACTGAAGCTTTCTTT. Translation: CASSPGQGLTEAFF.

V gene TRBV6-5 combines with J gene TRBJ2-5, with 9 bases matching TRBD1. The CDR3 is 13 residues long. V dropped 7 bases and J dropped 2; count of bases not matched to a gene: 2. Germline V gene lookup returns CDR1 MNHEY and CDR2 SVGAGI. CDR3 amino acids: CASTDRGQETQYF. CDR3 sequence (DNA): TGTGCCAGCACCGACAGGGGGCAAGAGACCCAGTACTTC.

The chain's CDR3 is CASSIEGSGGEQFF. The CDR3 bases are TGTGCCAGTAGTATAGAAGGTAGCGGGGGTGAGCAGTTCTTC. This rearrangement joins TRBV19 to TRBJ2-1, with 9 bases identical to TRBD2. V was pared by 0 bases and J by 9 bases, with 3 bases of the junction left unmatched. The germline CDR1 and CDR2 sequences are LNHDA and SQIVND (reference sequence). The length of the CDR3 is 14 residues.

This clone has just one count. The chain is built from TRBV2 and TRBJ2-7; 7 bases map to TRBD1. Germline V gene sequence: CDR1 SNHLY, CDR2 FYNNEI. The CDR3 consists of 13 residues. Trimming removed 6 bases from V and 2 bases from J; junction bases left unmatched: 4. CDR3 protein: CASRATGAYEQYV. In nucleotides, the CDR3 is TGTGCCAGCAGGGCTACAGGGGCCTACGAGCAGTACGTC.

The rearrangement uses TRBV7-2 and TRBJ2-1; D is unresolved. The CDR3 covers 15 residues. Germline lookup yields CDR1 SGHTA and CDR2 FQGNSA. Between the trimmed V and J ends, which lost 5 bases and 6 bases, there was a span of 17 bases. The CDR3 sequence: CASSGQIAGINEQFF. The CDR3 coding sequence is TGTGCCAGCAGCGGCCAAATAGCCGGTATCAATGAGCAGTTCTTC.

This chain joins TRBV6-5 and TRBJ1-5; possibly TRBD1 for D (6 bases). Per the germline V gene, CDR1 is MNHEY and CDR2 is SVGAGI. This CDR3 contains 13 residues. V lost 6 bases, J lost 7 bases, and 13 bases lay in between. The CDR3 region has the DNA TGTGCCAGCAGGGAGGGGGGGAACCAGCCCCAGCATTTT. This gives the protein CASREGGNQPQHF.

This clone was seen only once. The rearrangement joins TRBV6-5 to TRBJ1-4; a possible D gene is TRBD1 (6 bases). The CDR3 covers 15 residues. Germline V CDR1 and CDR2: MNHEY, SVGAGI. Trimming left V 5 bases short and J 0 bases short, with 10 bases between. The CDR3 region is CASSPRQATNEKLFF. As DNA, the CDR3 is TGTGCCAGCAGTCCCAGACAGGCAACTAATGAAAAACTGTTTTTT.

V and J are TRBV5-4 and TRBJ1-4; 7 bases match TRBD1. The CDR3 consists of 13 residues. The J segment lost 5 bases and the V segment lost 3 bases, leaving 1 base of the junction unmatched. Germline-derived CDR1 and CDR2 are SGHNT and YYREEE (reference sequence). As DNA, the CDR3 is TGTGCCAGCAGCTCAGGGGGGAATGAAAAACTGTTTTTT. The encoded protein is CASSSGGNEKLFF.

The chain is built from TRBV9 and TRBJ2-1, with 7 bases lining up with TRBD1. Germline assignment: CDR1 SGDLS and CDR2 YYNGEE. The V gene end was trimmed by 2 bases and the J gene end by 9 bases; junction bases not matched to a gene: 8. The CDR3 runs 14 residues. The CDR3 sequence is CASSVKGAASEQFF. Written as DNA, the CDR3 is TGTGCCAGCAGCGTCAAGGGGGCAGCCAGTGAGCAGTTCTTC.

The J gene is TRBJ1-1, the V gene TRBV10-3; maybe TRBD1 (5 bases). V lost 5 bases, J lost 2 bases, and 18 bases lay in between. Germline V gives CDR1 ENHRY, CDR2 SYGVKD. CDR3 length: 16 residues. Here the CDR3 DNA reads TGTGCCATCAGTCATGCCTTGGGGGGTTCAAACACTGAAGCTTTCTTT. This codes for CAISHALGGSNTEAFF.

The chain is built from TRBV9 and TRBJ1-2; no definite D call. Trimming cost V 3 bases and J 0 bases, with 15 bases left between them. The CDR3 length is 16 residues. Germline lookup yields CDR1 SGDLS and CDR2 YYNGEE. The CDR3 reads CASSASPQFANYGYTF. CDR3 coding DNA: TGTGCCAGCAGCGCCTCCCCGCAGTTCGCTAACTATGGCTACACCTTC.

This clone showed up just once. The rearrangement uses TRBV3-1 (or the pseudogene TRBV3-2) and TRBJ1-2; D is unclear. The V end lost 1 base, the J end lost 4 bases, and 10 bases lay between the germline ends. The CDR3 length is 14 residues. Germline V gene data show CDR1 as LGHDT and CDR2 as YNNKEL (reference sequence). CDR3: CASSQVQAGYGYTF. CDR3 nucleotides: TGTGCCAGCAGCCAAGTTCAGGCTGGCTATGGCTACACCTTC.

Only one count was recorded for this clone. The rearrangement links TRBV6-6 to TRBJ1-1; tentative D call: TRBD1 (5 bases). V was trimmed by 2 bases and J by 4 bases, leaving 17 bases between them. CDR1 is MNHNY, CDR2 SVGAGI, per germline (reference sequence). This CDR3 is built from 16 residues. CDR3 coding DNA: TGTGCCAGCAGTTACCCGGCCGGGGGAGGGAGCACTGAAGCTTTCTTT. This gives the protein CASSYPAGGGSTEAFF.